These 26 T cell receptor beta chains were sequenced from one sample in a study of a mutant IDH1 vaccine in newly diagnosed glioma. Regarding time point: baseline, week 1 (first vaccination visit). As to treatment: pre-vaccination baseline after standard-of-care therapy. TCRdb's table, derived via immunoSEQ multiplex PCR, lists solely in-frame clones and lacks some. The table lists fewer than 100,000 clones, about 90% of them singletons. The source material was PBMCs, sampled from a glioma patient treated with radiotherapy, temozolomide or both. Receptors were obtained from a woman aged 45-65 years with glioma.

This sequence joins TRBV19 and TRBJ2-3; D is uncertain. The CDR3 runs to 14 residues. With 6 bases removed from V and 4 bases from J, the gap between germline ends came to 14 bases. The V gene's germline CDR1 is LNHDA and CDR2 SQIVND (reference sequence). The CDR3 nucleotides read TGTGCCAGTAGGCTACATGAGTCCGCAGATACGCAGTATTTT. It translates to CASRLHESADTQYF.

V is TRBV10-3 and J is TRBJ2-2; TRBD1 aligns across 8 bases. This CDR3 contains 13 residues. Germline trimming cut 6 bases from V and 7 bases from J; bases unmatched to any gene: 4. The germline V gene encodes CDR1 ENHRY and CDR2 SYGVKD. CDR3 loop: CAIRETGDGELFF. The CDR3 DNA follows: TGTGCCATCAGAGAGACAGGGGACGGGGAGCTGTTTTTT.

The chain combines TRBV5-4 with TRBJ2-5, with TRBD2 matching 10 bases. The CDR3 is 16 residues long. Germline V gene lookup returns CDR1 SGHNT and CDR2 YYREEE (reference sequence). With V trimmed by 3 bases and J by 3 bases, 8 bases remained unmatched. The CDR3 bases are TGTGCCAGCAGCTCCGCTAGCGGGAGCGACGAAGAGACCCAGTACTTC. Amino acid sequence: CASSSASGSDEETQYF.

CDR3 protein: CASSSQAGWTTDTQYF. The DNA for the CDR3 is TGTGCCAGCAGCTCGCAAGCGGGATGGACCACAGATACGCAGTATTTT. The chain employs TRBV7-6 and TRBJ2-3; 7 nucleotides line up with TRBD2. The J segment lost 2 bases and the V segment lost 4 bases, leaving 9 bases of the junction unmatched. CDR1 is SGHVS and CDR2 is FNYEAQ in the germline V gene. CDR3 size: 16 residues.

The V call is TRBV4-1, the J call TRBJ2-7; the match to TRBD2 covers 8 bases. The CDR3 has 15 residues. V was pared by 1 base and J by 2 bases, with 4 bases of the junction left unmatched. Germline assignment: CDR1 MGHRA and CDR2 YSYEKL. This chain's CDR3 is CASSQGRGEAYEQYF. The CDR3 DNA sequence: TGCGCCAGCAGCCAAGGGCGGGGGGAGGCCTACGAGCAGTACTTC.

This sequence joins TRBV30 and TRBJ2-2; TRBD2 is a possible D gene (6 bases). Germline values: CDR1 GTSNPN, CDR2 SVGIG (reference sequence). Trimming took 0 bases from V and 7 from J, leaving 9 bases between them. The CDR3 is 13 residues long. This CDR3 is CAWSVDSGGELFF. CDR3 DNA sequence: TGTGCCTGGAGTGTTGATAGCGGCGGGGAGCTGTTTTTT. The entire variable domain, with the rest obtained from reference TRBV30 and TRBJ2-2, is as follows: SQTIHQWPATLVQPVGSPLSLECTVEGTSNPNLYWYRQAAGRGLQLLFYSVGIGQISSEVPQNLSASRPQDRQFILSSKKLLLSDSGFYLCAWSVDSGGELFFGEGSRLTVL.

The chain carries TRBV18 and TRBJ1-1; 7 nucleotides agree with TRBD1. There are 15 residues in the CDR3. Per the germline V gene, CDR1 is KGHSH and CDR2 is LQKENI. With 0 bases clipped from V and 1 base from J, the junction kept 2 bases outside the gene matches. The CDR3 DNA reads TGTGCCAGCTCACCACCTAACAGGGGGAACACTGAAGCTTTCTTT. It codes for CASSPPNRGNTEAFF.

The CDR3 nucleotides read TGTGCCAGCAGCTTGCGAGGAGCCGATAATTCACCCCTCCACTTT. Translation: CASSLRGADNSPLHF. The J gene is TRBJ1-6, the V gene TRBV7-9, with D uncertain. Per germline, CDR1 SEHNR and CDR2 FQNEAQ (reference sequence). CDR3 length: 15 amino acids. The V end lost 3 bases, the J end lost 5 bases, and 11 bases lay between the germline ends. The entire variable domain, with the rest obtained from reference TRBV7-9 and TRBJ1-6, is as follows: DTGVSQNPRHKITKRGQNVTFRCDPISEHNRLYWYRQTLGQGPEFLTYFQNEAQLEKSRLLSDRFSAERPKGSFSTLEIQRTEQGDSAMYLCASSLRGADNSPLHFGNGTRLTVT.

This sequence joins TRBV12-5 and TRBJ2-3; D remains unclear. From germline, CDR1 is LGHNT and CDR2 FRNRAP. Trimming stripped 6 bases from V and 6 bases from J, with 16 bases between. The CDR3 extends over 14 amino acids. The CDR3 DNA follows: TGTGCTAGTGGCCCGTCTGGACGATCGGATACGCAGTATTTT. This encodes CASGPSGRSDTQYF.

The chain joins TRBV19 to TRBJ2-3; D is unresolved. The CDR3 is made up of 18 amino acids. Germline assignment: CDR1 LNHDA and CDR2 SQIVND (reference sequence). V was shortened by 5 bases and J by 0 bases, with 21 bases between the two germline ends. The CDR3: CASSPRALMETSTDTQYF. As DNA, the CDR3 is TGTGCCAGTAGTCCTCGGGCCCTTATGGAGACTAGCACAGATACGCAGTATTTT.

DNA of the CDR3: TGTGCCAGCAGCTTAGGCGCGGGAGGGAGCACAGATACGCAGTATTTT. Protein product: CASSLGAGGSTDTQYF. The J gene is TRBJ2-3, the V gene TRBV11-2; 9 positions match TRBD2. The CDR3 length is 16 residues. Germline V gene data show CDR1 as SGHAT and CDR2 as FQNNGV. With 1 base clipped from V and 0 bases from J, the junction kept 2 bases outside the gene matches.

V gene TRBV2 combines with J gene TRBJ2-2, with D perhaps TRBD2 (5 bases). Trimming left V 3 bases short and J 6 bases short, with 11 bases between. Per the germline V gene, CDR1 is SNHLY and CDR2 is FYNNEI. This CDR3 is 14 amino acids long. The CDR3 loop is CASSDGSYAGELFF. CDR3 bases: TGTGCCAGCAGTGATGGGAGTTACGCCGGGGAGCTGTTTTTT.

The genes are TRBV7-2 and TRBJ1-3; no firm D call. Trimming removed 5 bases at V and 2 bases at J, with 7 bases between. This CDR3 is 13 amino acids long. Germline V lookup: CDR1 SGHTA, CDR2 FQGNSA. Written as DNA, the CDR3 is TGTGCCAGCAGCCCCCAGACTGGAAACACCATATATTTT. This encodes CASSPQTGNTIYF.

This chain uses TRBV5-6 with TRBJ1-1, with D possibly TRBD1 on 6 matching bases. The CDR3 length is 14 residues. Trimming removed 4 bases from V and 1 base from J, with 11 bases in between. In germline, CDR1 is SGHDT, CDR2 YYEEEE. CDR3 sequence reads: CASSKGQANTEAFF. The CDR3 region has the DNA TGTGCCAGCAGCAAGGGACAAGCGAACACTGAAGCTTTCTTT.

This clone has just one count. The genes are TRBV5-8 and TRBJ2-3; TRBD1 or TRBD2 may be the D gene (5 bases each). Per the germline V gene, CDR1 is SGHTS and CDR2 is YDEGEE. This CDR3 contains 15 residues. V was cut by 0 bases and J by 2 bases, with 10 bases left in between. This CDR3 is CASSLGGESTDTQYF. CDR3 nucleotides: TGTGCCAGCAGCTTGGGAGGGGAATCCACAGATACGCAGTATTTT.

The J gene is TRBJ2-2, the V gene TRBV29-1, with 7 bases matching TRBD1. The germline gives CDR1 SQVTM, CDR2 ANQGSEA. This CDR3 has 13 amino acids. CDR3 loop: CTAGTVNTGELFF. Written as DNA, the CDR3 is TGCACCGCCGGGACAGTGAACACCGGGGAGCTGTTTTTT.

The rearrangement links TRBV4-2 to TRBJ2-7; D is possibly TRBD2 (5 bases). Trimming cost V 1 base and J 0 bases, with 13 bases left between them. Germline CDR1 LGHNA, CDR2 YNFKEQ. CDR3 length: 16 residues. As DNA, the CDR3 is TGTGCCAGCAGCCAAGGTGGAGCGGCAAGCTCCTACGAGCAGTACTTC. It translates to CASSQGGAASSYEQYF.

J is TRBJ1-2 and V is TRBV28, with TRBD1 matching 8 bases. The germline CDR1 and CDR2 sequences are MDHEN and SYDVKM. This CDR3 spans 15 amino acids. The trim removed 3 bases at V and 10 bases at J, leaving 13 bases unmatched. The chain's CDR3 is CASSFPRQGNGDYTF. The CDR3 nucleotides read TGTGCCAGCAGTTTTCCCCGACAGGGGAATGGGGACTACACCTTC.

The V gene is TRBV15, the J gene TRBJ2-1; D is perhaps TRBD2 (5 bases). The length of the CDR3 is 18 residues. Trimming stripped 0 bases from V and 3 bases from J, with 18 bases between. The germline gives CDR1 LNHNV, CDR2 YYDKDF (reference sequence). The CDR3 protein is CATSRDPSGPPFYNEQFF. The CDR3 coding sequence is TGTGCCACCAGCAGAGATCCGAGCGGCCCACCCTTCTACAATGAGCAGTTCTTC.

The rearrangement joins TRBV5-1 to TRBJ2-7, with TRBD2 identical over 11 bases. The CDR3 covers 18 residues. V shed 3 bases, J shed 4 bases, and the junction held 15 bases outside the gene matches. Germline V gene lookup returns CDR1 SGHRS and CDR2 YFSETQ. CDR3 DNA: TGCGCCAGCAGCTCGGAGGGACTAGCGGACTCCACAGAGTACGAGCAGTACTTC. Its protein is CASSSEGLADSTEYEQYF.

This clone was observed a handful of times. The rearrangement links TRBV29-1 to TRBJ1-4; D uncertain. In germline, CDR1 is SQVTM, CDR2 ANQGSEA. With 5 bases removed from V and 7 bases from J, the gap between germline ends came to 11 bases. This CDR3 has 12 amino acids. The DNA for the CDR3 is TGCAGCGTTTCGTTGAGTGGTGAAAAACTGTTTTTT. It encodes CSVSLSGEKLFF.

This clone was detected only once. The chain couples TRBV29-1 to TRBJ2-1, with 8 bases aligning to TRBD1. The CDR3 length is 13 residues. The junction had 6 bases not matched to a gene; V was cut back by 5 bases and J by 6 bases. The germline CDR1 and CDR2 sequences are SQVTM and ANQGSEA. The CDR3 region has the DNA TGCAGCGTTCAGGGGGCGGGCCCCAATGAGCAGTTCTTC. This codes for CSVQGAGPNEQFF.

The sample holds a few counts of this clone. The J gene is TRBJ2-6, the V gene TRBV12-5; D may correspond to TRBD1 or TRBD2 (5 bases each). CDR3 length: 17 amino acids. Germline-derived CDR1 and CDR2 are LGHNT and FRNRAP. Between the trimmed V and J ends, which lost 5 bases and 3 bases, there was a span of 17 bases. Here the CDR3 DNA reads TGTGCTAGTGGTCCGTCCCAGGGAGTTCTTGGGGCCAACGTCCTGACTTTC. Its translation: CASGPSQGVLGANVLTF.

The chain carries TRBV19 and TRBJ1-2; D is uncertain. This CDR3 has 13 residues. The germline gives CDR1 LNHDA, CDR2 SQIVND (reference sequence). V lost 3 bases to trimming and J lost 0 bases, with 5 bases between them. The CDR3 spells CASSIKANYGYTF. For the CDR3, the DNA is TGTGCCAGTAGTATCAAGGCTAACTATGGCTACACCTTC.

The CDR3 protein is CASRSSYTYEQYF. DNA for the CDR3: TGTGCCAGCAGATCTTCCTATACCTACGAGCAGTACTTC. The chain is built from TRBV7-9 and TRBJ2-7; D not certain. V was shortened by 6 bases and J by 2 bases, with 11 bases between the two germline ends. Germline V CDR1 and CDR2: SEHNR, FQNEAQ (reference sequence). CDR3 length: 13 residues.

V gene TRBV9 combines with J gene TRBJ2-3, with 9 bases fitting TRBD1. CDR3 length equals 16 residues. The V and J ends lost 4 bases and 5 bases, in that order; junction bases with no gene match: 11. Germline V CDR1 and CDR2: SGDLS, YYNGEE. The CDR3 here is CASSSPGTGLLDTQYF. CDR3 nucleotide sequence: TGTGCCAGCAGCTCTCCCGGGACAGGGCTTCTAGATACGCAGTATTTT.